A selection of T cell receptor beta chains follows, all from one sample in a study of blood T cell repertoires in COVID-19. Some clones are missing from TCRdb's copy, which holds only in-frame ones; the method was immunoSEQ multiplex PCR. The table lists about 97,000 clones, more than 75% of them singletons. Sequencing was done on a sample of peripheral blood. These receptor sequences come from a human donor in a cohort sampled during active COVID-19. CDR3s include the opening cysteine and the closing phenylalanine or tryptophan. A D gene is named only where the DNA matches it firmly. Rows give clone size only sometimes, using once, few, many, or a class for an expanded clone.

V gene	clone size	D gene	J gene	CDR3 protein	CDR3 DNA
TRBV10-2	-	-	TRBJ1-3	CASSTGGASGNTIYF	TGCGCCAGCTCCACTGGGGGGGCCTCTGGAAACACCATATATTTT
TRBV6-5	-	TRBD1	TRBJ1-2	CASSSPTGGLGYTF	TGTGCCAGCAGTTCGCCGACAGGGGGCCTTGGCTACACCTTC
TRBV6-6	-	-	TRBJ2-1	CASSYRQGKGNEQFF	TGTGCCAGCAGTTACAGGCAGGGGAAGGGCAATGAGCAGTTCTTC
TRBV28	once	TRBD1	TRBJ2-7	CASTRRLGQGAPEQYF	TGTGCCAGCACCCGACGACTGGGACAGGGGGCGCCTGAGCAGTACTTC
TRBV7-2	-	-	TRBJ1-1	CASSLTGISTEAFF	TGTGCCAGCAGCTTAACGGGGATTTCCACTGAAGCTTTCTTT
TRBV4-1	-	-	TRBJ2-2	CASSPLGGGTAPSGELFF	TGCGCCAGCAGCCCTCTCGGTGGGGGGACGGCCCCTTCCGGGGAGCTGTTTTTT
TRBV27	-	TRBD1	TRBJ1-2	CASRTPGGGGYTF	TGTGCCAGCAGGACCCCAGGGGGCGGGGGCTACACCTTC
TRBV11-3	-	TRBD1	TRBJ2-6	CASSSGQGGGSGANVLTF	TGTGCCAGCAGCTCCGGACAGGGCGGAGGCTCTGGGGCCAACGTCCTGACTTTC
TRBV9	-	-	TRBJ2-7	CASGGQKTYEQYF	TGTGCCAGCGGAGGACAGAAGACCTACGAGCAGTACTTC
TRBV5-4	-	TRBD2	TRBJ2-3	CASSGLAGGTDTQYF	TGTGCCAGCTCCGGACTAGCGGGAGGGACAGATACGCAGTATTTT
TRBV27	-	-	TRBJ1-1	CASSFGDMNTEAFF	TGTGCCAGCAGTTTCGGGGATATGAACACTGAAGCTTTCTTT
TRBV3-1/TRBV3-2	-	-	TRBJ1-1	CASSLLGSEAFF	TGTGCCAGCAGCCTGCTGGGCAGTGAAGCTTTCTTT
TRBV5-6	few	-	TRBJ1-3	CASSFRTAGNTIYF	TGTGCCAGCAGCTTCCGGACAGCGGGAAACACCATATATTTT
TRBV19	-	-	TRBJ1-3	CASTNRDIGNTIYF	TGTGCCAGTACCAACCGGGACATCGGAAACACCATATATTTT
TRBV12-5	-	TRBD1	TRBJ2-7	CASGFGDRGSAGEQYF	TGTGCTAGTGGTTTCGGGGACAGGGGGTCCGCCGGCGAGCAGTACTTC
TRBV29-1	once	TRBD2	TRBJ2-7	CSVPSGSSYEQYF	TGCAGCGTTCCCAGCGGGAGCTCCTACGAGCAGTACTTC
TRBV9	-	TRBD2	TRBJ2-5	CASSAAAGGRAETQYF	TGTGCCAGCAGCGCCGCAGCGGGGGGGCGGGCAGAGACCCAGTACTTC
TRBV11-3	-	TRBD2	TRBJ2-1	CASSLDVAGGLNEQFF	TGTGCCAGCAGCTTAGATGTAGCGGGGGGGCTCAATGAGCAGTTCTTC
TRBV2	-	TRBD2	TRBJ2-1	CASNGLAGVGNEQFF	TGTGCCAGCAATGGACTAGCGGGAGTGGGCAATGAGCAGTTCTTC
TRBV28	-	TRBD1	TRBJ2-7	CASRGQGVEEQYF	TGTGCCAGCAGGGGGCAGGGGGTTGAAGAGCAGTACTTC
TRBV5-4	few	-	TRBJ1-2	CASSQRGRSRSNYGYTF	TGTGCCAGCAGCCAAAGGGGTCGTTCCAGATCTAACTATGGCTACACCTTC
TRBV29-1	-	TRBD1	TRBJ1-2	CSLTGGENYGYTF	TGCAGCCTGACAGGGGGAGAGAACTATGGCTACACCTTC
TRBV7-8	few	-	TRBJ2-7	CASSVDGYEQYF	TGTGCCAGCAGCGTAGACGGTTACGAGCAGTACTTC
TRBV27	-	TRBD1	TRBJ1-1	CASSLYTGGNTEAFF	TGTGCCAGCAGTTTATACACAGGGGGCAACACTGAAGCTTTCTTT
TRBV29-1	-	TRBD2	TRBJ2-3	CSVETPSGSLDTQYF	TGCAGCGTTGAAACGCCTAGCGGGAGTTTAGATACGCAGTATTTT
TRBV16	-	-	TRBJ2-5	CASSQYQGQETQYF	TGTGCCAGCAGCCAATATCAGGGACAAGAGACCCAGTACTTC
TRBV12-2	-	-	TRBJ2-7	CASRCTGTSGSYEQYF	TGTGCAAGTCGCTGTACCGGGACTAGCGGCTCCTACGAGCAGTACTTC
TRBV2	-	-	TRBJ2-5	CASSAEATQFETQYF	TGTGCCAGCAGTGCGGAGGCCACCCAATTTGAGACCCAGTACTTC
TRBV2	once	TRBD2	TRBJ2-1	CASSELAGGSNEQFF	TGTGCCAGCAGTGAGCTAGCGGGGGGTTCAAATGAGCAGTTCTTC
TRBV9	-	-	TRBJ1-6	CASSVGDIVGSPLHF	TGTGCCAGCAGCGTAGGGGACATAGTCGGTTCACCCCTCCACTTT
TRBV27	few	-	TRBJ1-1	CASRTRDINTEAFF	TGTGCCAGCAGGACCCGGGATATTAACACTGAAGCTTTCTTT
TRBV28	-	TRBD1	TRBJ2-3	CASSSRSLYRDRGFAGTQYF	TGTGCCAGCAGTTCCCGATCCCTGTACCGGGACAGGGGGTTCGCGGGTACGCAGTATTTT
TRBV2	-	-	TRBJ2-2	CASSDRTTNTGELFF	TGTGCCAGCAGTGATCGAACAACGAACACCGGGGAGCTGTTTTTT
TRBV15	-	TRBD1	TRBJ2-7	CATSPGQGTYEQYF	TGTGCCACCAGTCCAGGACAGGGTACTTACGAGCAGTACTTC
TRBV4-1	-	TRBD1	TRBJ2-7	CASSQEDRSSYEQYF	TGCGCCAGCAGCCAAGAGGACAGGAGCTCCTACGAGCAGTACTTC
TRBV5-1	-	TRBD1	TRBJ2-7	CASSPGQGAWFEQYF	TGCGCCAGCAGCCCGGGACAGGGGGCCTGGTTCGAGCAGTACTTC
TRBV6-5	-	-	TRBJ1-3	CASKALWRGNTIYF	TGTGCCAGCAAGGCCCTATGGAGGGGAAACACCATATATTTT
TRBV19	once	-	TRBJ1-5	CASKKGNQPQHF	TGTGCCAGTAAAAAGGGGAATCAGCCCCAGCATTTT
TRBV6-2/TRBV6-3	-	TRBD2	TRBJ2-3	CASSYDPRGGESTDTQYF	TGTGCCAGCAGTTACGACCCGAGGGGAGGGGAAAGCACAGATACGCAGTATTTT